This TCR beta chain was identified in a study of blood T cell repertoires in COVID-19. Turning to the study itself: The origin of the acute and convalescent COVID-19 samples was the United States, Italy and Spain. PBMCs, B-cell-depleted T cells, or T cells were the source of the cDNA or gDNA that made up the material.

In the authors' workflow: The authors estimated nucleated cell counts from reference gene primer amplification. This table comes from immunoSEQ multiplex PCR, and its TCRdb copy is limited to in-frame clones, with some not included. That table supplies the V and J calls and clone size; D and trimming were determined from the DNA. The sample has 250,000 or so clones; around 86% are singletons. CDR1 SGDLS and CDR2 YYNGEE come from the germline V gene. The CDR3 totals 13 residues. V lost 3 bases to trimming and J lost 7 bases, with 13 bases between them. The chain couples TRBV9 to TRBJ1-1; a possible D gene is TRBD1 (6 bases). The sample was peripheral blood. The clonotype comes from a man aged 25 to 40 who had recovered from COVID-19. The CDR3 is CASSGRDTSEAFF. CDR3 coding DNA: TGTGCCAGCAGCGGCCGGGACACTAGTGAAGCTTTCTTT.